This T cell receptor (beta chain) is from a study of CD8+ T cells in alopecia areata. Sequencing relied on a cDNA template that was reverse transcribed from extracted RNA. TCRdb's table, derived via immunoSEQ multiplex PCR, lists solely in-frame clones and lacks some. The sample comprises 200,000 to 250,000 clones, around 62% of which are singletons, and over 0.4% rests with the top ten. The trim removed 0 bases at V and 12 bases at J, leaving 6 bases unmatched. CDR1 is MGHRA, CDR2 YSYEKL, per germline. The CDR3 runs 15 residues. Study conclusions and caveats: Shared TCR sequences were less clear between patients than in mice, possibly partly from HLA diversity. Clonality exceeded that of normal scalp in lesional scalp, most notably in alopecia totalis/universalis.

Note on this clone: What it binds is not known.

The source of this sequence is a human donor with alopecia areata. This specimen was CD4+ T cells sorted from blood, taken at week 0. The gene calls are TRBV4-1 and TRBJ2-2; 11 nucleotides agree with TRBD1. The CDR3 DNA is TGCGCCAGCAGCCAAGATATCGGACAGGGGGCGAAGCTGTTTTTT. Protein: CASSQDIGQGAKLFF.